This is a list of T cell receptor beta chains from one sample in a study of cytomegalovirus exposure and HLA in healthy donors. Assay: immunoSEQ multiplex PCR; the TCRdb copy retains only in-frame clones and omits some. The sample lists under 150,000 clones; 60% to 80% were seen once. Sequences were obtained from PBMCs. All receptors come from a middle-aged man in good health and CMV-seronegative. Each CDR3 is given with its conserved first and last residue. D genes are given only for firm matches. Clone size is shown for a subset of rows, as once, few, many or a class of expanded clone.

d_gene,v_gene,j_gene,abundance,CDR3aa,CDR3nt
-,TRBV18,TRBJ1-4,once,CASSFVATNEKLFF,TGTGCCAGCTCGTTCGTGGCTACTAATGAAAAACTGTTTTTT
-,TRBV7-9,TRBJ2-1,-,CASSPVVGGQDNEQFF,TGTGCCAGCAGCCCCGTGGTGGGAGGTCAAGACAATGAGCAGTTCTTC
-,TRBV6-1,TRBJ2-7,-,CAITPPGFYEQYF,TGTGCCATTACCCCCCCGGGATTCTACGAGCAGTACTTC
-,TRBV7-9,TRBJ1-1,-,CASSDVLRGNTEAFF,TGTGCCAGCAGCGATGTTTTAAGGGGGAACACTGAAGCTTTCTTT
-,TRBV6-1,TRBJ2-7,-,CASSDRTGGTYEQYF,TGTGCCAGCAGTGATAGAACAGGTGGAACCTACGAGCAGTACTTC
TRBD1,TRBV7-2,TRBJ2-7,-,CASSFAGQGRNEQYF,TGTGCCAGCAGCTTCGCGGGACAGGGCAGGAACGAGCAGTACTTC
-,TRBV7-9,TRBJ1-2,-,CASSLTTRGYTF,TGTGCCAGCAGCTTAACCACCCGGGGCTACACCTTC
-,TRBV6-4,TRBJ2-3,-,CASFRPRPTDTQYF,TGTGCCAGCTTTAGGCCCAGGCCCACAGATACGCAGTATTTT
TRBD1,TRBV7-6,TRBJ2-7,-,CASSPRDRRQGEQYF,TGTGCCAGCAGCCCCCGGGACAGGCGCCAAGGCGAGCAGTACTTC
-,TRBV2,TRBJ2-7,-,CASSELDEQYF,TGTGCCAGCAGTGAATTAGACGAGCAGTACTTC
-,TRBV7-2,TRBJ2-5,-,CASSFTSQETQYF,TGTGCCAGCAGCTTTACATCCCAAGAGACCCAGTACTTC
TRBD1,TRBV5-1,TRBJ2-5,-,CASSPGTDAIRTQYF,TGCGCCAGCAGCCCCGGGACAGACGCAATTCGAACCCAGTACTTC
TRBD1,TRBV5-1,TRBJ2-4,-,CASSLEGQGATNIQYF,TGCGCCAGCAGCTTGGAGGGACAGGGGGCGACAAACATTCAGTACTTC
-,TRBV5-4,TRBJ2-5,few,CASSPRGVETQYF,TGTGCCAGCAGCCCCAGGGGGGTAGAGACCCAGTACTTC
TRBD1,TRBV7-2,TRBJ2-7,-,CASSSDRISYEQYF,TGTGCCAGCAGCTCGGACAGGATAAGCTACGAGCAGTACTTC
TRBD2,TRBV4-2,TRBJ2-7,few,CASSQDIGGRADEQYF,TGTGCCAGCAGCCAAGATATAGGCGGGAGGGCGGATGAGCAGTACTTC
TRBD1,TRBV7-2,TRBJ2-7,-,CASSLGGQGNEQYF,TGTGCCAGCAGCTTAGGGGGACAGGGAAACGAGCAGTACTTC
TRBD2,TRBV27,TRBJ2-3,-,CASSLREGTDTQYF,TGTGCCAGCAGTTTACGGGAGGGCACAGATACGCAGTATTTT
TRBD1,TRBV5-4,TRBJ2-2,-,CASSSGQGYTGELFF,TGTGCCAGCAGCTCCGGACAGGGGTACACCGGGGAGCTGTTTTTT
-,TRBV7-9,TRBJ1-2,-,CASSFRLVVKLVANYGYTF,TGTGCCAGCAGCTTTAGGCTTGTGGTGAAACTAGTAGCTAACTATGGCTACACCTTC
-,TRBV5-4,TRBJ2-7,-,CASSLRGTYEQYF,TGTGCCAGCAGCTTAAGGGGTACCTACGAGCAGTACTTC
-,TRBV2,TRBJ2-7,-,CASRDRASGHEQYF,TGTGCCAGCAGGGACAGAGCTAGTGGCCACGAGCAGTACTTC